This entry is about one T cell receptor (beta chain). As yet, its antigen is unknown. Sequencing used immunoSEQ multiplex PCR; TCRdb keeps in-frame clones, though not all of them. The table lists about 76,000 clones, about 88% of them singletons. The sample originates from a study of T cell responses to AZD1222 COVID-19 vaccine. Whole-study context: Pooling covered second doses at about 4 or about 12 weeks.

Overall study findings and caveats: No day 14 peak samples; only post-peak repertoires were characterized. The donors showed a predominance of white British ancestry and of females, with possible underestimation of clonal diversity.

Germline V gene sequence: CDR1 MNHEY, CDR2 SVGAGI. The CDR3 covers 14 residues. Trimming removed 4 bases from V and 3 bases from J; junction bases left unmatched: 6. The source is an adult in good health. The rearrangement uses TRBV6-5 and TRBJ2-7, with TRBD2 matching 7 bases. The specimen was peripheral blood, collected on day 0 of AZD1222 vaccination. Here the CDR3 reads CASSFRWGGYEQYF. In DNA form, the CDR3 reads TGTGCCAGCAGTTTCCGGTGGGGGGGCTACGAGCAGTACTTC.